This is a list of T cell receptor beta chains from one sample in a study of T cells expressing NK-cell markers. No DNA is given; TCRdb re-called the 5' RACE reads and lists each CDR3 protein once. The sample data list about 400,000 distinct CDR3 sequences. Sequencing was done on a sample of blood T cells: a sorted CD56 or NKG2C T cell subset, CD4+ or CD8+ T cells, or bulk PBMC T cells (not recorded which). All receptors come from a woman in her forties or fifties in good health. The CDR3 runs from the conserved cysteine through the conserved F or W. The order of the fields is CDR3 protein, J gene, V gene.

CDR3: CASSYLKGGMGTEAFF
J: TRBJ1-1
V: TRBV6-5

CDR3: CASSLSGAANTGELFF
J: TRBJ2-2
V: TRBV12-3/TRBV12-4

CDR3: CASSLGILRSSGANVLTF
J: TRBJ2-6
V: TRBV5-4

CDR3: CASSYKERPWNEQFF
J: TRBJ2-1
V: TRBV5-4

CDR3: CASRDRGPQPQHF
J: TRBJ1-5
V: TRBV6-2/TRBV6-3

CDR3: CASSRWLGELFF
J: TRBJ2-2
V: TRBV3-1

CDR3: CASSQGVQTQETQYF
J: TRBJ2-5
V: TRBV4-1

CDR3: CASSLDSREGDTQYF
J: TRBJ2-3
V: TRBV11-2

CDR3: CATSPAGLAESYNEQFF
J: TRBJ2-1
V: TRBV24-1

CDR3: CASATGTGQTEQFF
J: TRBJ2-1
V: TRBV12-3/TRBV12-4

CDR3: CSARTGLAADTQYF
J: TRBJ2-3
V: TRBV20-1

CDR3: CASSPKQETQYF
J: TRBJ2-5
V: TRBV12-3/TRBV12-4

CDR3: CSIRQGTGDQPQHF
J: TRBJ1-5
V: TRBV29-1

CDR3: CASSSSPLQETQYF
J: TRBJ2-5
V: TRBV11-3

CDR3: CASSIRGTGKCEKLFF
J: TRBJ1-4
V: TRBV21-1

CDR3: CASSQVKGLAGFFLFF
J: TRBJ2-1
V: TRBV4-1

CDR3: CSAPLRLDTQYF
J: TRBJ2-3
V: TRBV20-1

CDR3: CASRNSTEHNYGYTF
J: TRBJ1-2
V: TRBV7-8

CDR3: CSARDLESGSYEQYF
J: TRBJ2-7
V: TRBV20-1

CDR3: CASSTGQVLYEQYF
J: TRBJ2-7
V: TRBV5-1

CDR3: CSASGSPSSPNEQYF
J: TRBJ2-7
V: TRBV20-1

CDR3: CAIQGTGPAYEQYF
J: TRBJ2-7
V: TRBV10-2

CDR3: CASSQVPGLANVEQYF
J: TRBJ2-7
V: TRBV4-2

CDR3: CASSLYRGQGNTIYF
J: TRBJ1-3
V: TRBV11-2

CDR3: CASSEKPISINYGYTF
J: TRBJ1-2
V: TRBV9

CDR3: CASSLWQGSTGELFF
J: TRBJ2-2
V: TRBV27

CDR3: CASSQKRGAGPSSYNEQFF
J: TRBJ2-1
V: TRBV14

CDR3: CSVEQGRKTGELFF
J: TRBJ2-2
V: TRBV29-1

CDR3: CASSGWENTDTQYF
J: TRBJ2-3
V: TRBV2

CDR3: CASIYQGRGQETQYF
J: TRBJ2-5
V: TRBV2

CDR3: CASSPRNLRTVNTEAFF
J: TRBJ1-1
V: TRBV11-1

CDR3: CASSLRTSGSWGEQFF
J: TRBJ2-1
V: TRBV11-3

CDR3: CASGRQGRDEKLFF
J: TRBJ1-4
V: TRBV5-1

CDR3: CASSLDRDWSNEQFF
J: TRBJ2-1
V: TRBV5-1

CDR3: CSARITGKNQPQHF
J: TRBJ1-5
V: TRBV29-1